This T cell receptor (beta chain) comes out of a study of cytomegalovirus exposure and HLA in healthy donors (TCRdb year 2017). For the study in its entirety: According to an earlier analysis of several hundred of the donors, about 190 million T cells yielded 100 million or so unique TCR beta sequences and about 300 Gb of sequence data. HLA typing included class I and class II loci at four-digit resolution. Alongside the repertoire data, information on donor age, sex, ethnicity and CMV serostatus was compiled. About 300 gigabases of sequencing data and approximately 85 million unique TCR sequences were included in an early release covering under 650 HLA-typed donors. The study was designed to test whether signatures of past pathogen exposure could be identified by cataloging public T cell receptors. To study patterns of TCR occurrence, a later analysis re-analyzed previously published TCR beta repertoires from around 670 donors and added high-resolution HLA genotyping. Using immunosequencing, the study profiled T cell repertoires from around 670 subjects and related those repertoires to cytomegalovirus serostatus. To predict cytomegalovirus infection status, the study combined high-throughput TCR immunosequencing, statistical association of individual TCRs with disease status, and machine learning. Because of strong linkage in the cohort, 5 or 6 DR-DQ haplotypes were treated as single units for association and clustering. Along with the roughly 670-subject first cohort, a separate validation cohort of more than 90 different subjects was used. Typing coverage varied by locus: roughly 629-630 donors for A, B, C, DRB1 and DQB1; approximately 500 for DQA1; around 610 for DPA1; around 450 for DPB1. Every repertoire in the discovery cohort had been generated on one and the same sequencing platform. Genome-wide SNP genotypes for about three fifths of the roughly 670 donors were used in a later genetic analysis, which treated that subset as a discovery cohort. Of the 300 to 500 genotyped donors, 65% to 90% were placed in the genetic ancestry cluster associated with self-reported Caucasian donors. In the later analysis, no new phenotypic data were used to find candidate immune exposures; instead, reliance was placed on TCR beta sequences and their occurrence across donors. An earlier analysis of fewer than 750 of the donors used high-throughput TCR beta sequencing to judge whether each TCR beta V gene segment behaved as functional or pseudogenic. Among roughly 400 genotyped donors of the cohort, an average of about 240,000 unique TCR beta nucleotide sequences were sequenced per donor, around 20% of them non-productive. Study-wide conclusions, independent of this receptor: In vitro tests confirmed that a few of the cytomegalovirus-associated TCR beta chains recognize cytomegalovirus antigens. Because HLA typing was missing for some donors at each locus, association tests included only the typed subset. In both the original and validation cohorts, the classifier was reported to diagnose cytomegalovirus status with high specificity and sensitivity. An earlier analysis of approximately 590 of the donors showed that most TCR beta V segments appeared in productive rearrangements either about 87% or about 30% of the time, which broadly matched IMGT annotations. Linkage disequilibrium might explain the correlated functional status among segregating V segments, but an unknown experimental factor could not be ruled out. At a false discovery rate of 0.05, a later analysis linked 16,951 TCR beta sequences to specific HLA alleles. Some IMGT-functional V segments, including TRBV6-2 and TRBV6-3, could not be told apart with the 87-base-pair reads, so those segments were excluded. A later genetic analysis reported fewer N-insertions in productive TCRs among donors in an Asian-associated ancestry cluster than the approximately 700-donor mean. A later genetic analysis associated a missense DCLRE1C variant with V-gene and J-gene trimming of TCR beta chains, and an independent cohort replicated the association. A later analysis found that TCR association rates varied across HLA loci, with DRB1 alleles showing the most associated TCRs and HLA-C alleles the fewest. In a later analysis, several top co-occurrence clusters were reported to appear linked to parvovirus B19, influenza, CMV and Epstein-Barr virus. In the study, about 150 TCR beta chains were listed as associated with cytomegalovirus. A further reported finding was that TCR beta sequences accurately predicted the HLA-A and HLA-B alleles for most subjects in the first cohort. Most TCR sequences were seen in very few donors, while some public TCRs were found in many individuals. In a later analysis, HLA-associated TCR beta chains were found to be more clonally expanded and to have lower generation probabilities than equally common non-associated chains. When HLA alleles, especially DR and DQ, strongly co-occurred, attributing TCR associations to individual alleles was difficult. The authors suggested that the approach could potentially be extended to other disease states and immunological phenotypes. Because counts were too low, some 16 rarely observed V segments, including chromosome 9 orphons, were excluded from the earlier analysis of roughly 580 of the donors. A group of highly shared sequence variants was considered likely to be a technical artifact of the sequencing pipeline. For the cohort, immune exposure information was limited to CMV serostatus. Most CMV-associated TCR beta chains appeared to be HLA-restricted in a later analysis, and the HLA associations seemed to be driven largely by CMV exposure. This cohort had only TCR beta chains sequenced, and the lack of alpha or paired-chain data limited which features could be detected. Sequencing depth was assumed to be roughly uniform across donors in the presence/absence analyses, though that assumption may not hold.

In total, more than 500 healthy bone marrow donors made up the cohort. At the time of sampling, all cohort members were nominally healthy, though unrecorded immune exposures were likely present. The donor was CMV seropositive and was included in the group of around 300 seropositive cohort members. Each donor provided a peripheral blood sample, and peripheral blood mononuclear cells were used for TCR beta sequencing. The Qiagen DNeasy Blood Extraction Kit was used to extract genomic DNA from the blood cell samples. In the case of this clone: Its cognate antigen has yet to be identified. Base-call qualities are not available, and no considerably larger clone is one nucleotide away.

Library preparation employed the immunoSEQ multiplex PCR assay. For the multiplex PCR, a mixture combining 60 forward primers for TCR Vbeta segments and 13 reverse primers for TCR Jbeta segments was used. The CDR3 region of rearranged TCR beta genes was amplified from genomic DNA with a multiplex PCR assay. Amplified TCR beta libraries were sequenced as 87-base-pair reads on the Illumina HiSeq System. The authors processed their data as follows. A later analysis counted about 80 million unique TCR beta chains across the roughly 700 repertoires, and 10 million to 11 million of these chains were shared by at least two donors. To remove PCR and sequencing errors, raw reads were error-corrected and collapsed into unique sequences using a nearest-neighbor algorithm that merged closely related sequences. V, D and J gene segments were assigned by aligning CDR3 sequences to IMGT reference sequences. For a sequence to be retained, a match of at least six nucleotides was required to both a V gene segment and a J gene segment. A rearrangement was called productive if the CDR3 had no stop codons and remained in frame with V and J, and every other rearrangement was called non-productive. CDR3 was defined by IMGT convention, running from the second conserved V-encoded cysteine to the conserved J-encoded phenylalanine. The earlier analysis of 550 to 650 of the donors excluded any sequence lacking an unambiguous match to a single V gene segment. In an earlier analysis of a few hundred of the donors, a V segment was called functional when productive rearrangements were above 56.7%, and segregating when the standard deviation between donors exceeded 5%. A statistical classification framework was built to diagnose cytomegalovirus status from the catalog of TCR beta chain sequences. A later analysis assigned V and J genes by comparing TCR nucleotide sequences with IMGT/GENE-DB human TR gene sequences. Using the TCRdist pipeline, a later analysis assigned CDR3 sequences along with most-parsimonious VDJ recombination scenarios. In a later analysis, every TCR beta chain was defined by the combination of its CDR3 amino acid sequence and its V-gene family, and reads without a unique V-gene family were dropped. As a way to deal with suspected cross-contamination and a sequencing artifact, a later analysis dropped 450 to 600 nucleotide sequences that were highly shared and had low generation probability. In a later analysis, a clonal expansion index was calculated for each public chain from normalized within-repertoire ranks of inferred template counts. A later analysis computed generation probabilities with a VDJ recombination model fitted to out-of-frame rearrangements, and checked the results against IGoR. In a later analysis, hypergeometric tests were used to score TCR-TCR, TCR-HLA and TCR-CMV co-occurrence, with a repertoire-size bias correction applied to TCR pairs. To estimate false discovery rates, a later analysis permuted the HLA or CMV assignments 20 times. In a later analysis, co-occurring TCRs were grouped with DBSCAN, and TCRdist sequence similarity was added when clustering was performed within HLA-allele-positive subsets. Co-occurrence clustering excluded repertoires with fewer than 30,000 or more than 120,000 public chains, plus five with anomalous nucleotide sharing. TCRdb retrieved this table from immuneACCESS and kept in-frame rearrangements only. Not all clones are present; in checked studies, unresolved V genes account for under half, and no reason is known for the remainder. V and J calls and clone size are given by that table; D and trimming were obtained from the DNA. Recorded for this sample are about 160,000 clones; 70% to 85% of them occurred a single time. The biggest ten clones account for around 2.1% of the sample.

The CDR3 numbers 14 residues from cysteine through phenylalanine. Only the CDR3 region is kept as DNA, spanning 42 bases read in frame from base 1. V loses 2 bases of germline sequence and J loses 5 bases, and the interval between the two ends is 11 bases. Via the germline V gene, CDR1 is MNHEY and CDR2 SVGAGI. The chain links TRBV6-5 with TRBJ2-3; the D gene lacks a confident call. What was sequenced was PBMCs. The sequence came from a man aged 50 or older in good health and CMV-seropositive. The DNA sequence reads TGTGCCAGCAGTTACAGAGACTCAGAAGATACGCAGTATTTT. It encodes CASSYRDSEDTQYF.